Shown below are 31 T cell receptor beta chains from a single sample sequenced in a study of shared clonotypes between healthy human individuals. Sequencing was performed with immunoSEQ multiplex PCR; in TCRdb, only in-frame clones are kept and a portion is missing. The sample includes about 320,000 clones, roughly 91% of them seen just once. The specimen sequenced was memory CD8+ T cells sorted from blood. Regarding subset: CD45RO+ cells pooled with CCR7-negative TemRA cells. These receptors were obtained from a man between 18 and 35 years old in good health.

This rearrangement joins TRBV4-1 to TRBJ2-7, with D perhaps TRBD1 (7 bases). The germline V gene encodes CDR1 MGHRA and CDR2 YSYEKL. This CDR3 is built from 14 residues. V dropped 1 base and J dropped 6 bases, with 13 bases sitting between them. The CDR3 loop reads CASSQVGQGGEQYF. CDR3 DNA sequence: TGCGCCAGCAGCCAAGTGGGCCAGGGGGGCGAGCAGTACTTC.

This rearrangement joins TRBV2 to TRBJ2-3; D is undetermined. The CDR3 is 13 amino acids. Looked up from germline, CDR1 is SNHLY and CDR2 is FYNNEI. Trimming cost V 7 bases and J 3 bases, with 11 bases left between them. For the CDR3, the DNA is TGTGCCAGCATCGGAGAGGTGACAGATACGCAGTATTTT. Amino acids: CASIGEVTDTQYF.

This rearrangement joins TRBV14 to TRBJ2-7, with 8 nucleotides matching TRBD1. V dropped 4 bases and J dropped 3; count of bases not matched to a gene: 5. CDR1 and CDR2 from the germline V gene are SGHDN and FVKESK. The CDR3 spans 14 residues. CDR3 in amino acids: CASSPWTGIYEQYF. The CDR3 DNA follows: TGTGCCAGCAGCCCCTGGACAGGGATCTACGAGCAGTACTTC.

A remark on this clone: Other DNA variants within this sample encode the same CDR3. The chain carries TRBV5-6 and TRBJ2-7; D remains unclear. V shed 0 bases and J shed 3 bases, with 7 bases lying between them. CDR3 length: 13 amino acids. Germline loops: CDR1 SGHDT, CDR2 YYEEEE. Written as DNA, the CDR3 is TGTGCCAGCAGCTTGGGTTCTAACTACGAGCAGTACTTC. This encodes CASSLGSNYEQYF. The full variable domain, completed using reference TRBV5-6 and TRBJ2-7, is DAGVTQSPTHLIKTRGQQVTLRCSPKSGHDTVSWYQQALGQGPQFIFQYYEEEERQRGNFPDRFSGHQFPNYSSELNVNALLLGDSALYLCASSLGSNYEQYFGPGTRLTVT.

This chain links TRBV27 with TRBJ2-5; 11 positions agree with TRBD2. Germline CDR1 and CDR2: MNHEY and SMNVEV (reference sequence). The CDR3 contains 15 residues. V lost 5 bases and J lost 1; bases outside the gene matches: 3. Here the CDR3 reads CASSPGTSGQETQYF. CDR3 in DNA: TGTGCCAGCAGTCCCGGGACTAGCGGCCAAGAGACCCAGTACTTC.

The chain has TRBV27 and TRBJ1-5, with TRBD1 identical over 8 bases. The CDR3 length is 18 residues. Trimming removed 4 bases from V and 4 bases from J; junction bases left unmatched: 15. Germline CDR1 is MNHEY and CDR2 is SMNVEV (reference sequence). The DNA for the CDR3 is TGTGCCAGCAGTTCTCTCGGCTTTCAGGGGGCCTTTAATCAGCCCCAGCATTTT. Its translation is CASSSLGFQGAFNQPQHF.

This chain links TRBV2 with TRBJ2-7; tentatively, D is TRBD2 (6 bases). Trimming shortened V by 7 bases and J by 4 bases, and 14 bases separated the two germline ends. This CDR3 region has 13 residues. CDR1 and CDR2 from the germline V gene are SNHLY and FYNNEI. The CDR3 nucleotides are TGTGCCAGCAAATGGGTGGAGGGTTACGAGCAGTACTTC. Protein sequence: CASKWVEGYEQYF.

J is TRBJ1-5 and V is TRBV13; 10 positions match TRBD1. Germline CDR1 PRHDT, CDR2 FYEKMQ (reference sequence). This CDR3 comprises 16 residues. The trim removed 4 bases at V and 2 bases at J, leaving 5 bases unmatched. Here the CDR3 DNA reads TGTGCCAGCAGCTCCGCCGGGACAGGGGGCAATCAGCCCCAGCATTTT. It is translated as CASSSAGTGGNQPQHF.

The rearrangement links TRBV7-9 to TRBJ2-1; no clear D gene. The V gene lost 3 bases and the J gene lost 1 base, with 7 bases spanning the gap. Germline V gene lookup returns CDR1 SEHNR and CDR2 FQNEAQ (reference sequence). This CDR3 comprises 14 residues. The CDR3 nucleotides are TGTGCCAGCAGCTTCAGCAGTTCCTACAATGAGCAGTTCTTC. Protein sequence: CASSFSSSYNEQFF.

The V and J genes are TRBV4-3 and TRBJ2-2; D remains ambiguous. CDR1 is LGHNA, CDR2 YSLEER, per germline. Deletions cut 0 bases from V and 9 bases from J, with 8 bases between. This CDR3 contains 13 residues. The CDR3 DNA sequence: TGCGCCAGCAGCCAAGAAGATGACCGGGAGCTGTTTTTT. Amino acids: CASSQEDDRELFF.

This rearrangement joins TRBV5-1 to TRBJ2-1; D is tentatively TRBD1 or TRBD2 (5 bases each). This CDR3 region has 16 residues. Trimming removed 0 bases from V and 6 bases from J, with 16 bases in between. CDR1 is SGHRS, CDR2 YFSETQ, per germline. CDR3 sequence (DNA): TGCGCCAGCAGCTTGGTGGGTAGGGGAGAGGTCAATGAGCAGTTCTTC. The encoded protein is CASSLVGRGEVNEQFF.

The chain has TRBV7-9 and TRBJ2-3; possibly TRBD2 for D (6 bases). Trimming cost V 4 bases and J 3 bases, with 17 bases left between them. This CDR3 comprises 16 residues. Looked up from germline, CDR1 is SEHNR and CDR2 is FQNEAQ (reference sequence). CDR3 sequence reads: CASSYLGLPRTDTQYF. DNA of the CDR3: TGTGCCAGCAGCTACCTGGGACTTCCAAGGACAGATACGCAGTATTTT. Together with reference TRBV7-9 and TRBJ2-3, the CDR3 gives the full variable domain: DTGVSQNPRHKITKRGQNVTFRCDPISEHNRLYWYRQTLGQGPEFLTYFQNEAQLEKSRLLSDRFSAERPKGSFSTLEIQRTEQGDSAMYLCASSYLGLPRTDTQYFGPGTRLTVL.

The chain couples TRBV4-1 to TRBJ1-2; D may be TRBD1 (5 bases). Trimming cost V 0 bases and J 6 bases, with 14 bases left between them. In germline, CDR1 is MGHRA, CDR2 YSYEKL. The CDR3 consists of 15 residues. CDR3 sequence: CASSQDWQGRDGYTF. The CDR3 DNA reads as TGCGCCAGCAGCCAAGATTGGCAGGGCAGGGATGGCTACACCTTC.

V usage is TRBV7-9 and J usage is TRBJ2-7, with 8 bases that match TRBD1. This CDR3 comprises 13 residues. V dropped 5 bases and J dropped 1; count of bases not matched to a gene: 1. The germline V gene has CDR1 SEHNR and CDR2 FQNEAQ (reference sequence). In DNA, the CDR3 is TGTGCCAGCAGCAGACAGGGGTCCTACGAGCAGTACTTC. This codes for CASSRQGSYEQYF.

V is TRBV6-5 and J is TRBJ2-7; 7 positions match TRBD1. V lost 5 bases, J lost 2 bases, and 6 bases stayed unmatched. Germline V gives CDR1 MNHEY, CDR2 SVGAGI. This CDR3 region has 14 residues. This chain's CDR3 is CASSETGRAYEQYF. Written as DNA, the CDR3 is TGTGCCAGCAGTGAGACAGGGCGAGCCTACGAGCAGTACTTC.

The rearrangement links TRBV14 to TRBJ2-7; D unclear. CDR1 is SGHDN, CDR2 FVKESK, per germline. The V and J ends lost 1 base and 6 bases respectively, with 10 bases between them. CDR3 length: 13 amino acids. CDR3 residues: CASSQGWPLEQYF. The DNA for the CDR3 is TGTGCCAGCAGCCAAGGCTGGCCCCTCGAGCAGTACTTC. Looking up the rest from reference TRBV14 and TRBJ2-7 gives the full variable domain: EAGVTQFPSHSVIEKGQTVTLRCDPISGHDNLYWYRRVMGKEIKFLLHFVKESKQDESGMPNNRFLAERTGGTYSTLKVQPAELEDSGVYFCASSQGWPLEQYFGPGTRLTVT.

The chain employs TRBV29-1 and TRBJ1-2; D unclear. Germline values: CDR1 SQVTM, CDR2 ANQGSEA. The CDR3 consists of 14 residues. Between the trimmed V and J ends, which lost 2 bases and 8 bases, there was a span of 18 bases. The CDR3 DNA follows: TGCAGCGTTGAACTACTACCGCCGAATGAAGGCTACACCTTC. This gives the protein CSVELLPPNEGYTF.

The rearrangement uses TRBV9 and TRBJ2-1; D unresolved. Looked up from germline, CDR1 is SGDLS and CDR2 is YYNGEE. CDR3 length equals 13 residues. Trimming stripped 4 bases from V and 4 bases from J, with 9 bases between. The CDR3 spells CASSPLEYNEQFF. The CDR3 DNA is TGTGCCAGCAGCCCCCTAGAGTACAATGAGCAGTTCTTC. Full variable domain (remainder filled in from reference TRBV9 and TRBJ2-1): DSGVTQTPKHLITATGQRVTLRCSPRSGDLSVYWYQQSLDQGLQFLIQYYNGEERAKGNILERFSAQQFPDLHSELNLSSLELGDSALYFCASSPLEYNEQFFGPGTRLTVL.

This clone was seen just once. V gene TRBV11-2 combines with J gene TRBJ2-1; no definite D call. The CDR3 length is 17 residues. V was clipped by 4 bases and J by 1 base, with 17 bases between them. The V gene's germline CDR1 is SGHAT and CDR2 FQNNGV. This chain's CDR3 is CASSSLYRAPSYNEQFF. The CDR3 DNA follows: TGTGCCAGCAGCTCCCTTTATCGAGCACCTTCCTACAATGAGCAGTTCTTC. The full variable domain, completed using reference TRBV11-2 and TRBJ2-1, is EAGVAQSPRYKIIEKRQSVAFWCNPISGHATLYWYQQILGQGPKLLIQFQNNGVVDDSQLPKDRFSAERLKGVDSTLKIQPAKLEDSAVYLCASSSLYRAPSYNEQFFGPGTRLTVL.

CDR3 sequence reads: CASSAPKGSTDTQYF. DNA for the CDR3: TGTGCCAGCAGTGCACCGAAGGGGAGTACAGATACGCAGTATTTT. This chain joins TRBV6-5 and TRBJ2-3, with D perhaps assigned TRBD1 or TRBD2 (5 bases each). CDR1 is MNHEY, CDR2 SVGAGI, per germline. The CDR3 length is 15 residues. V shed 5 bases and J shed 3 bases, with 15 bases lying between them.

The V and J genes are TRBV9 and TRBJ2-1, with D perhaps assigned TRBD1 or TRBD2 (5 bases each). The CDR3 extends over 15 amino acids. V gave up 0 bases and J gave up 7 bases, with 14 bases separating them. CDR1 is SGDLS and CDR2 is YYNGEE in the germline V gene. Written as DNA, the CDR3 is TGTGCCAGCAGCGTAGGTGGCAGGGAGTGGAATGAGCAGTTCTTC. Its protein is CASSVGGREWNEQFF.

V usage is TRBV6-1 and J usage is TRBJ2-7; D may correspond to TRBD1 or TRBD2 (6 bases each). The germline gives CDR1 MNHNS, CDR2 SASEGT. The CDR3 runs 15 residues. V lost 2 bases and J lost 1, with 12 bases in between. CDR3 loop: CASSEFRGLSYEQYF. The CDR3 DNA is TGTGCCAGCAGTGAATTTCGGGGGCTTTCCTACGAGCAGTACTTC.

This CDR3 is CASSLDSSSYEQYF. CDR3 in DNA: TGCGCCAGCAGCTTGGACTCTAGCTCCTACGAGCAGTACTTC. The chain employs TRBV4-3 and TRBJ2-7; D may be TRBD2 (5 bases). Trimming cost V 5 bases and J 0 bases, with 11 bases left between them. Per germline, CDR1 LGHNA and CDR2 YSLEER. This CDR3 has 14 residues.

This clone has a single count. The chain joins TRBV7-6 to TRBJ2-3; D may be TRBD2 (6 bases). Germline assignment: CDR1 SGHVS and CDR2 FNYEAQ. CDR3 length: 14 amino acids. Deletions cut 4 bases from V and 3 bases from J, with 11 bases between. For the CDR3, the DNA is TGTGCCAGCAGCTCTAGGGGAGGTACAGATACGCAGTATTTT. This encodes CASSSRGGTDTQYF.

The chain is built from TRBV5-6 and TRBJ1-2; D uncertain. Germline values: CDR1 SGHDT, CDR2 YYEEEE. The CDR3 sequence is 12 residues long. Trimming removed 7 bases from V and 3 bases from J, with 10 bases in between. The CDR3 DNA follows: TGTGCCAGCTCCGGCTTGGACTATGGCTACACCTTC. As protein: CASSGLDYGYTF. Looking up the rest from reference TRBV5-6 and TRBJ1-2 gives the full variable domain: DAGVTQSPTHLIKTRGQQVTLRCSPKSGHDTVSWYQQALGQGPQFIFQYYEEEERQRGNFPDRFSGHQFPNYSSELNVNALLLGDSALYLCASSGLDYGYTFGSGTRLTVV.

The rearrangement links TRBV4-1 to TRBJ2-1; D is unresolved. V lost 2 bases to trimming and J lost 4 bases, with 18 bases between them. This CDR3 has 17 residues. The germline CDR1 and CDR2 sequences are MGHRA and YSYEKL. As DNA, the CDR3 is TGCGCCAGCAGCCAACGCCAGGCGATACGACGTTACAATGAGCAGTTCTTC. It specifies CASSQRQAIRRYNEQFF.

This chain uses TRBV9 with TRBJ1-2; the D is unclear. There are 16 residues in the CDR3. Germline CDR1 reads SGDLS; CDR2 reads YYNGEE. The ends were cut back, 0 bases at V and 1 base at J, with 13 bases in the middle. The CDR3 spells CASSVGVFEDNYGYTF. In DNA, the CDR3 is TGTGCCAGCAGCGTAGGAGTATTCGAGGATAACTATGGCTACACCTTC.

This clone has only a few counts. One end of the junction is discordant with germline, which a read error may explain. The V and J genes are TRBV2 and TRBJ1-1; TRBD1 might be the D (5 bases). Germline CDR1 is SNHLY and CDR2 is FYNNEI. This CDR3 has 10 amino acids. In nucleotides, the CDR3 is TGTGCCAGCAGTGAAGGACCCGGGACTTTT. Translated, it gives CASSEGPGTF.

CDR3 region: CSVEGPLLAGVGEQFF. CDR3 nucleotide sequence: TGCAGCGTTGAAGGGCCACTACTAGCGGGAGTGGGTGAGCAGTTCTTC. The chain employs TRBV29-1 and TRBJ2-1; 11 bases line up with TRBD2. The CDR3 spans 16 residues. Germline lookup yields CDR1 SQVTM and CDR2 ANQGSEA. Trimming took 1 base from V and 9 from J; bases not matched to a gene: 11.

The V gene is TRBV6-1, the J gene TRBJ2-2; TRBD1 agrees at 7 bases. The CDR3 extends over 15 amino acids. The germline V gene encodes CDR1 MNHNS and CDR2 SASEGT. V dropped 2 bases and J dropped 4; count of bases not matched to a gene: 4. The CDR3 sequence: CASSERQGVTGELFF. CDR3 nucleotides: TGTGCCAGCAGTGAAAGGCAGGGGGTCACCGGGGAGCTGTTTTTT.

The chain joins TRBV4-1 to TRBJ1-2; no clear D. Trimming cost V 0 bases and J 4 bases, with 15 bases left between them. Germline assignment: CDR1 MGHRA and CDR2 YSYEKL. The CDR3 contains 16 residues. This chain's CDR3 is CASSQDLGNGPYGYTF. The CDR3 nucleotides are TGCGCCAGCAGCCAAGATTTGGGGAATGGTCCCTATGGCTACACCTTC.